The text below deals with one T cell receptor (beta chain). Antigen: not known. This specimen belongs to a study of memory CD4+ T cells and cytomegalovirus serostatus. Study results and caveats: Each of approximately 70 CMV-associated TCRbeta sequences occurred in one to five individuals. Suggested: most of the CMV-linked TCR signature lies in CD4+ memory cells.

Single viable CD3+CD4+CD8-CD45RO+ cells were sorted as the memory CD4+ T cells. Donors' CMV status reflects serum IgG against pp150, pp28, p38, p52. In the original processing: After removing out-of-frame reads, around 2,000,000 distinct TCRbeta sequences remained. Assay used: immunoSEQ multiplex PCR; TCRdb lists only in-frame clones, some missing. The D gene and trimming were derived from the DNA, and the V and J assignments and clone size from that table. The sample lists 25,000 to 30,000 clones, approximately 72% occurring once. The clonotype originates from an adult in good health and CMV-seronegative. The sequenced sample was memory CD4+ T cells from blood.

This CDR3 reads CASGSGDRRTDTQYF. The CDR3 bases are TGTGCTAGTGGTTCGGGCGACAGGCGCACAGATACGCAGTATTTT. The V gene is TRBV12-5, the J gene TRBJ2-3, with D maybe TRBD1 (6 bases). CDR1 is LGHNT and CDR2 is FRNRAP in the germline V gene. Trimming pared 4 bases from V and 1 base from J, leaving 12 bases between. CDR3 length: 15 residues. Variable domain in full (rest from reference TRBV12-5 and TRBJ2-3): DARVTQTPRHKVTEMGQEVTMRCQPILGHNTVFWYRQTMMQGLELLAYFRNRAPLDDSGMPKDRFSAEMPDATLATLKIQPSEPRDSAVYFCASGSGDRRTDTQYFGPGTRLTVL.